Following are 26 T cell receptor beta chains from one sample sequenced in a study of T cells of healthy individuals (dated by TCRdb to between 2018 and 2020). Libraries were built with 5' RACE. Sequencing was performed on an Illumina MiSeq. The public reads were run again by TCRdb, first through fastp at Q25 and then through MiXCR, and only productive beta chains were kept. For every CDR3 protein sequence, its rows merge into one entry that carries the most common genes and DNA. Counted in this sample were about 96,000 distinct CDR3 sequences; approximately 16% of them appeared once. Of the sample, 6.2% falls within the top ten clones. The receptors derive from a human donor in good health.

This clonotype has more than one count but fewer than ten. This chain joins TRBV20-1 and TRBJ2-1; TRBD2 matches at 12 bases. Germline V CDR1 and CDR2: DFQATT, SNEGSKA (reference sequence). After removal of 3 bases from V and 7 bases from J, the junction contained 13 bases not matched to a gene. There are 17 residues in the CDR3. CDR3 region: CSASRPSGGAAVNEQFF. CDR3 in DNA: TGCAGTGCTAGTCGGCCTAGCGGGGGGGCCGCGGTAAATGAGCAGTTCTTC.

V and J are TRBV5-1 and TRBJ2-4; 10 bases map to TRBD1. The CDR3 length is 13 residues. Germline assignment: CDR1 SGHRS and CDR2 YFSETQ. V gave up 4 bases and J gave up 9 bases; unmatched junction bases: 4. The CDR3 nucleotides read TGCGCCAGCAGCCTAGGGGACAGGGGCATTCAGTACTTC. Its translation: CASSLGDRGIQYF.

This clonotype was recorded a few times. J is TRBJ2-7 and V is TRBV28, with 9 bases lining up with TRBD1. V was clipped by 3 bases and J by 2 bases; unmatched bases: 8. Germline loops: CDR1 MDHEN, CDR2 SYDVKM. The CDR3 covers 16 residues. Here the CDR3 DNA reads TGTGCCAGCAGTTTTCAGGGGACAGGGTCTGCCTACGAGCAGTACTTC. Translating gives CASSFQGTGSAYEQYF. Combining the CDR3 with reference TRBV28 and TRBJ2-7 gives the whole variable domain DVKVTQSSRYLVKRTGEKVFLECVQDMDHENMFWYRQDPGLGLRLIYFSYDVKMKEKGDIPEGYSVSREKKERFSLILESASTNQTSMYLCASSFQGTGSAYEQYFGPGTRLTVT.

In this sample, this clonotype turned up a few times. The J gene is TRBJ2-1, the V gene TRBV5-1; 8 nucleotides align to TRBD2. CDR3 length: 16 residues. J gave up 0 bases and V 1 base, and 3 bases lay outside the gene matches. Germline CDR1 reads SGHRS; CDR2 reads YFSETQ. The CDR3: CASSLMAGGSYNEQFF. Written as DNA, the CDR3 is TGCGCCAGCAGCTTGATGGCGGGAGGCTCCTACAATGAGCAGTTCTTC.

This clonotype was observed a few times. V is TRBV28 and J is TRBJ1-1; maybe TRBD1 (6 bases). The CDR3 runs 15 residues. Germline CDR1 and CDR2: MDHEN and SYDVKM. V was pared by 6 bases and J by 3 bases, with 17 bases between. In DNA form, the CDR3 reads TGTGCCAGCAGGGGTGCACAGGGTAGTGACACTGAAGCTTTCTTT. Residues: CASRGAQGSDTEAFF.

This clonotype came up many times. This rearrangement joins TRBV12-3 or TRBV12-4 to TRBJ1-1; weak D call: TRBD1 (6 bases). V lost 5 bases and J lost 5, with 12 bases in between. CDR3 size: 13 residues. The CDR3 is CASSARGSTEAFF. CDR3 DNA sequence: TGTGCCAGCAGTGCAAGGGGGAGTACTGAAGCTTTCTTT.

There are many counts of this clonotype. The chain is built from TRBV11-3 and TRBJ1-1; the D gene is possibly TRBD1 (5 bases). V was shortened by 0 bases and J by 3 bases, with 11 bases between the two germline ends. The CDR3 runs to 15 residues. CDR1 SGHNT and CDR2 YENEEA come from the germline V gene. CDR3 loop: CASSLEGRADTEAFF. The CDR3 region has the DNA TGTGCCAGCAGCTTAGAAGGCAGGGCGGACACTGAAGCTTTCTTT.

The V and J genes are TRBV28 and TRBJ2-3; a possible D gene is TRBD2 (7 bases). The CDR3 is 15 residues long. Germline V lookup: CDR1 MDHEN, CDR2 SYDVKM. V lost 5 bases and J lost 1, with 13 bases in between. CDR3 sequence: CASSLRGAGTDTQYF. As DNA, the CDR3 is TGTGCCAGCAGTCTACGGGGGGCCGGCACAGATACGCAGTATTTT.

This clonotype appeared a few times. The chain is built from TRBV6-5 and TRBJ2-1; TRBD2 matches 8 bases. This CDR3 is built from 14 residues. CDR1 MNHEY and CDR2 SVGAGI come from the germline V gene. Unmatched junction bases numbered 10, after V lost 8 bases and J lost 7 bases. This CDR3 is CASALAGWENEQFF. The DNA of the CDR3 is TGTGCCAGCGCCTTAGCGGGATGGGAAAATGAGCAGTTCTTC.

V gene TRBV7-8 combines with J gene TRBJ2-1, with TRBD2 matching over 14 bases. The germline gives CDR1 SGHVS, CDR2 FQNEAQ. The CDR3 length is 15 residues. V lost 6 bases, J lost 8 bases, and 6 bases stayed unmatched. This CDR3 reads CASRLGLAGVDEQFF. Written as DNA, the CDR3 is TGTGCCAGCAGGTTGGGACTAGCGGGAGTGGATGAGCAGTTCTTC.

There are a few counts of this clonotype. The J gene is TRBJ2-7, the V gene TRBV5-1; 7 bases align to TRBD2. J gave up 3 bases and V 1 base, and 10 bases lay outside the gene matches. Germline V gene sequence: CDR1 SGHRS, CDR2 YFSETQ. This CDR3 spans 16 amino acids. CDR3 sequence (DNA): TGCGCCAGCAGCTTGAGCGGGACGGTTCTCCTCTACGAGCAGTACTTC. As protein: CASSLSGTVLLYEQYF. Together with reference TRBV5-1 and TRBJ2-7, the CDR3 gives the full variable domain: KAGVTQTPRYLIKTRGQQVTLSCSPISGHRSVSWYQQTPGQGLQFLFEYFSETQRNKGNFPGRFSGRQFSNSRSEMNVSTLELGDSALYLCASSLSGTVLLYEQYFGPGTRLTVT.

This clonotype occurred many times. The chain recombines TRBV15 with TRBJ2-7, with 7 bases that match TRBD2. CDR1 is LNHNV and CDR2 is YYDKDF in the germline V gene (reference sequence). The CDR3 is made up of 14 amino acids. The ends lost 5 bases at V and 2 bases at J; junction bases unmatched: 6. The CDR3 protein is CATSLTSQAYEQYF. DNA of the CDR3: TGTGCCACCAGCCTGACTAGCCAGGCCTACGAGCAGTACTTC.

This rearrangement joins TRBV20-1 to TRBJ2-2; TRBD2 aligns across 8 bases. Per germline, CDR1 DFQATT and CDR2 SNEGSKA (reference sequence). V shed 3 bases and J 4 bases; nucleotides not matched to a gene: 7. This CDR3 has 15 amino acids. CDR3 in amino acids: CSASEAGAATGELFF. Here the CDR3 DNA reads TGCAGTGCTAGTGAAGCGGGGGCCGCCACCGGGGAGCTGTTTTTT.

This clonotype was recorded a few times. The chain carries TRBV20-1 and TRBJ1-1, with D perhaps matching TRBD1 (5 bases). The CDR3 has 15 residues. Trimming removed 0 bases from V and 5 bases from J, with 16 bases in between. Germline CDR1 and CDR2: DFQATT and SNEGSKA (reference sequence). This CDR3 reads CSARDPGAIGTEAFF. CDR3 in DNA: TGCAGTGCTAGAGATCCCGGGGCAATCGGGACTGAAGCTTTCTTT.

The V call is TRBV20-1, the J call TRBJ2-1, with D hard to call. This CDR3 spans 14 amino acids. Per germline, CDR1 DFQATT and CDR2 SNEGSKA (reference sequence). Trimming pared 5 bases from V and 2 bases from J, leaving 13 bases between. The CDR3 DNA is TGCAGTGCTTCTCACTCGACTGCCTACAATGAGCAGTTCTTC. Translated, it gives CSASHSTAYNEQFF.

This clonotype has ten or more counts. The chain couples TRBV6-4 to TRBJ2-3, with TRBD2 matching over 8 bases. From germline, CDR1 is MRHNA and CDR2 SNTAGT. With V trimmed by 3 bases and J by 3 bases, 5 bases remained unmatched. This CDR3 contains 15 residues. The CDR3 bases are TGTGCCAGCAGTGAGGTAGTAGCGGGGACAGATACGCAGTATTTT. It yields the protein CASSEVVAGTDTQYF.

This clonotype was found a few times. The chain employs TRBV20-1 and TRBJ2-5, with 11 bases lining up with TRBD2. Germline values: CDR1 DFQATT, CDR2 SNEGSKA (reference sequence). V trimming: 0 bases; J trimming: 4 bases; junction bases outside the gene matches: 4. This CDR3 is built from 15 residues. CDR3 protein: CSARDSGRGGETQYF. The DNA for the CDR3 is TGCAGTGCTAGAGATAGCGGGAGGGGAGGAGAGACCCAGTACTTC.

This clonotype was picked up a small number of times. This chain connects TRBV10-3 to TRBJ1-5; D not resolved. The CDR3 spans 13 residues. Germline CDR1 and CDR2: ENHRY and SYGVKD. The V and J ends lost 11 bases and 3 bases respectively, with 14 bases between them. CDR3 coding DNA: TGTGCCGCCACAAGTGCCGTCAATCAGCCCCAGCATTTT. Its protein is CAATSAVNQPQHF.

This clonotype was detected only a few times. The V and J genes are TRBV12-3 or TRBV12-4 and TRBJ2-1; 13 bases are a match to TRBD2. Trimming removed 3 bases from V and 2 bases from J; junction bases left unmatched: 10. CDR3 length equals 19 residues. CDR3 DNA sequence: TGTGCCAGCAGTTTCCCGGGACTAGCGGGAAGAAGGACCTACAATGAGCAGTTCTTC. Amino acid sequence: CASSFPGLAGRRTYNEQFF.

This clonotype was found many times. CDR3 bases: TGTGCCAGCAGTTTGGAACAGAGCTCTGGAAACACCATATATTTT. Its translation: CASSLEQSSGNTIYF. The V gene is TRBV28, the J gene TRBJ1-3; D is unresolved. The CDR3 totals 15 residues. CDR1 and CDR2 (germline): MDHEN, SYDVKM. Trimming removed 3 bases at V and 0 bases at J, with 9 bases between. The full variable domain, in which reference TRBV28 and TRBJ1-3 provide the parts outside the CDR3, is DVKVTQSSRYLVKRTGEKVFLECVQDMDHENMFWYRQDPGLGLRLIYFSYDVKMKEKGDIPEGYSVSREKKERFSLILESASTNQTSMYLCASSLEQSSGNTIYFGEGSWLTVV.

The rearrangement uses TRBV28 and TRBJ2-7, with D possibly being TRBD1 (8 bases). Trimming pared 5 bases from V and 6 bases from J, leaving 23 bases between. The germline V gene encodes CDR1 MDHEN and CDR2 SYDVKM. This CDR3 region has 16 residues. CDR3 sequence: CASSTPQGAGETEQYF. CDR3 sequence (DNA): TGTGCCAGCAGTACCCCCCAGGGGGCGGGAGAGACCGAGCAGTACTTC.

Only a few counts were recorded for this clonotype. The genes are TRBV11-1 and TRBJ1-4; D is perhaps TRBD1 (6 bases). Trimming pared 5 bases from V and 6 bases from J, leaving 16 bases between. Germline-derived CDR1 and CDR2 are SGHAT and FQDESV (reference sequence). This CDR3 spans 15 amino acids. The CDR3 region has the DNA TGTGCCAGCAGCGGGTATAACAGGGCGGATGAAAAACTGTTTTTT. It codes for CASSGYNRADEKLFF.

CDR3 residues: CASSPRTGVGAYEQYF. DNA of the CDR3: TGTGCCAGCAGTCCAAGGACCGGAGTAGGGGCCTACGAGCAGTACTTC. The chain combines TRBV28 with TRBJ2-7; perhaps TRBD1 as D (5 bases). The ends were cut back, 5 bases at V and 2 bases at J, with 19 bases in the middle. The CDR3 is 16 amino acids. Germline V gene lookup returns CDR1 MDHEN and CDR2 SYDVKM.

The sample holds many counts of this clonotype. CDR3 in DNA: TGTGCCAGCAGCTTATCGGGCGGGACAGGGGCGAGGAATGAGCAGTTCTTC. Translated, it gives CASSLSGGTGARNEQFF. The chain is built from TRBV7-3 and TRBJ2-1, with TRBD1 matching over 10 bases. CDR3 length: 17 amino acids. With V trimmed by 2 bases and J by 7 bases, 11 bases remained unmatched. Germline CDR1 reads SGHTA; CDR2 reads FQGTGA.

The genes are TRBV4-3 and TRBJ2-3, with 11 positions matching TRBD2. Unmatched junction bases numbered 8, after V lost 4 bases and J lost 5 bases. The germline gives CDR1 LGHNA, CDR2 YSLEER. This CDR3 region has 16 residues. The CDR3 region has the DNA TGCGCCAGCAGCCGGACACTAGCGGGAGAAGGAGATACGCAGTATTTT. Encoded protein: CASSRTLAGEGDTQYF.

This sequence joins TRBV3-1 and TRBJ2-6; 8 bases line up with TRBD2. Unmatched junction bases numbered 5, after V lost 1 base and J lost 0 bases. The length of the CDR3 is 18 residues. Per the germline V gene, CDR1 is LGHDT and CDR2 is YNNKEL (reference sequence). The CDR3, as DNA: TGTGCCAGCAGCCAAGGAATTAGCGGGATCTCTGGGGCCAACGTCCTGACTTTC. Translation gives CASSQGISGISGANVLTF.